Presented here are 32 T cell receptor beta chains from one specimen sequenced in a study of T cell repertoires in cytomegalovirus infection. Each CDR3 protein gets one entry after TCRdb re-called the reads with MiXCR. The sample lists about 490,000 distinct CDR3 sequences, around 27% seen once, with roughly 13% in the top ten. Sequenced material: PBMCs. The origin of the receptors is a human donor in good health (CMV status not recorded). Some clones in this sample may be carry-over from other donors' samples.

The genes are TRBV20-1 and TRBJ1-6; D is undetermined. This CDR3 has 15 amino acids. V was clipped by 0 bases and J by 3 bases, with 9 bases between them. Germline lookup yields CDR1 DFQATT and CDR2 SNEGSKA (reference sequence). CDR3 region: CSAREALLYNSPLHF. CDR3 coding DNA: TGCAGTGCTAGAGAAGCCCTACTCTATAATTCACCCCTCCACTTT.

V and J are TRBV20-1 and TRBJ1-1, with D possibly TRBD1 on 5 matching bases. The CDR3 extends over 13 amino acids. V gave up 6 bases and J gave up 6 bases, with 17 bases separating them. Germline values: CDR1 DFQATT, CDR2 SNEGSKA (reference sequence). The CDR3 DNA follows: TGCAGTGCCCTCCGGGGGGGTGTCTCTGAAGCTTTCTTT. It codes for CSALRGGVSEAFF.

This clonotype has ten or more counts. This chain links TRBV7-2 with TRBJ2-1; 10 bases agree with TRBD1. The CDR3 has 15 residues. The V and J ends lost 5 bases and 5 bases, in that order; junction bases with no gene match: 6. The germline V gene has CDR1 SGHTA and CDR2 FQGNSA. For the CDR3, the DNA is TGTGCCAGCAGCGCAGCCGGGACAGGGGACAATGAGCAGTTCTTC. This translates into CASSAAGTGDNEQFF.

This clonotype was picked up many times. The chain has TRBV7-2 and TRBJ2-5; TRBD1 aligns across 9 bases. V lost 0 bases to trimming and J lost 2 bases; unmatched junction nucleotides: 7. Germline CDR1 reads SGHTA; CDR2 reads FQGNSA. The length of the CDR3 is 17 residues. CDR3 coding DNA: TGTGCCAGCAGCTTAGCCCGGACAGGGGTTTGGCAAGAGACCCAGTACTTC. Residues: CASSLARTGVWQETQYF.

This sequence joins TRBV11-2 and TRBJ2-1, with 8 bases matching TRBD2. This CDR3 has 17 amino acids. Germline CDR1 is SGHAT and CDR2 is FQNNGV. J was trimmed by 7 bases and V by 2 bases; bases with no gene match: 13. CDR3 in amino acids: CASSLYGRAGSWNEQFF. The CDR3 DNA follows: TGTGCCAGCAGCTTATACGGGAGGGCCGGTTCGTGGAATGAGCAGTTCTTC.

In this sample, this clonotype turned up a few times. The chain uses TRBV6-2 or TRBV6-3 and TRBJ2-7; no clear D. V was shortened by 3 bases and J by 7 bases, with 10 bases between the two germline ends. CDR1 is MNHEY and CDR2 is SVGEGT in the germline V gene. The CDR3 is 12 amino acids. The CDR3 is CASSYYRAEQYV. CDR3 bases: TGTGCCAGCAGTTATTACCGGGCAGAGCAGTACGTC.

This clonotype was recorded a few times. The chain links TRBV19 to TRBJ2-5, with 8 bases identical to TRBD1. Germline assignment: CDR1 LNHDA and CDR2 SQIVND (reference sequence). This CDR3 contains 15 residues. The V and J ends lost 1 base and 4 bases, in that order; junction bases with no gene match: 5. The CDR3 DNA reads TGTGCCAGTAGTATAGGGGACAGGACAAGAGAGACCCAGTACTTC. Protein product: CASSIGDRTRETQYF.

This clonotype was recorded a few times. CDR3 sequence reads: CASSLGDSNTGELFF. For the CDR3, the DNA is TGTGCCAGCAGCTTGGGGGATTCGAACACCGGGGAGCTGTTTTTT. The J gene is TRBJ2-2, the V gene TRBV5-4; D gene ambiguous. Germline CDR1 and CDR2: SGHNT and YYREEE (reference sequence). This CDR3 has 15 residues. V was pared by 0 bases and J by 0 bases, with 6 bases between.

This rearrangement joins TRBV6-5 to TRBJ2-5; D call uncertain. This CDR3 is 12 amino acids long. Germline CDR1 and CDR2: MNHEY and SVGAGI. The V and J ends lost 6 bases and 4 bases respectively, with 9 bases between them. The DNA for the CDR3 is TGTGCCAGCAGAACCCCTTTAGAGACCCAGTACTTC. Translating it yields CASRTPLETQYF.

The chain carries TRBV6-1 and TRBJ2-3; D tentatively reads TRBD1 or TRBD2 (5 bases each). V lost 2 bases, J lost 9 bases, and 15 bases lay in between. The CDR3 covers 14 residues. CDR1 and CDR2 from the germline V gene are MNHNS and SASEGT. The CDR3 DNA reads TGTGCCAGCAGTGAAAACCGGGACCCGCAAACGCAGTATTTT. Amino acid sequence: CASSENRDPQTQYF.

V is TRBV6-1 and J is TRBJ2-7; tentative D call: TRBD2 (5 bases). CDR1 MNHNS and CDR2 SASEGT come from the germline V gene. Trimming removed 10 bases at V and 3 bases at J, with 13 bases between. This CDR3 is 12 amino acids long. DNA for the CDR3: TGTGCCACCAAAAGGGAGTACTACGAGCAGTACGTC. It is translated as CATKREYYEQYV.

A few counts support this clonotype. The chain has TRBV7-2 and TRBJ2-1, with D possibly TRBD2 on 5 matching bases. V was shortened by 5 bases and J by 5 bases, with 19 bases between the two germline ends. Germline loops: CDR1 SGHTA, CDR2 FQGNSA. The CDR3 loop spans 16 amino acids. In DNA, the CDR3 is TGTGCCAGCAGCCCCCGCGTAGCGCGAAGTAACAATGAGCAGTTCTTC. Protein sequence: CASSPRVARSNNEQFF.

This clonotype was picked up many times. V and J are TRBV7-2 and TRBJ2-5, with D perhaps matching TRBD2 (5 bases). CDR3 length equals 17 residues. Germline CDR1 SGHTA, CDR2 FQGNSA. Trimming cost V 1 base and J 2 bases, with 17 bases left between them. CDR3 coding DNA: TGTGCCAGCAGCTTAGGGAGGTCTAGTGGGCTACAAGAGACCCAGTACTTC. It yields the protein CASSLGRSSGLQETQYF.

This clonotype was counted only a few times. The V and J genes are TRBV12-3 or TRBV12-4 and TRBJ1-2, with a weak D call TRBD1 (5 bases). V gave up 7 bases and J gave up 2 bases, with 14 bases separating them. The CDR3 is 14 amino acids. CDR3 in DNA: TGTGCCAGCACCCGTCCCGGGACCAACTATGGCTACACCTTC. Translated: CASTRPGTNYGYTF.

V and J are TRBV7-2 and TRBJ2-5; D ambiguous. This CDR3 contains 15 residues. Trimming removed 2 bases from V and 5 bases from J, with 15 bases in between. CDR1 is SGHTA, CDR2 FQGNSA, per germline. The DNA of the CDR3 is TGTGCCAGCAGCTTAAGGATGACGGGTGTGGAGACCCAGTACTTC. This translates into CASSLRMTGVETQYF.

CDR3 sequence: CASSRILQGSYGYTF. CDR3 nucleotides: TGTGCCAGCAGCAGAATTCTGCAGGGCTCCTATGGCTACACCTTC. The rearrangement links TRBV11-2 to TRBJ1-2, with a weak D call TRBD1 (5 bases). CDR1 and CDR2 from the germline V gene are SGHAT and FQNNGV. The CDR3 contains 15 residues. V lost 5 bases and J lost 4, with 17 bases in between.

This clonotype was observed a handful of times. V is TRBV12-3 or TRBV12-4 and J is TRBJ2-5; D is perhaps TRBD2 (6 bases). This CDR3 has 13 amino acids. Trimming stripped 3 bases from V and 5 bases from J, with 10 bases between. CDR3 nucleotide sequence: TGTGCCAGCAGTTTTCGGGGGAGCGAGACCCAGTACTTC. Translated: CASSFRGSETQYF.

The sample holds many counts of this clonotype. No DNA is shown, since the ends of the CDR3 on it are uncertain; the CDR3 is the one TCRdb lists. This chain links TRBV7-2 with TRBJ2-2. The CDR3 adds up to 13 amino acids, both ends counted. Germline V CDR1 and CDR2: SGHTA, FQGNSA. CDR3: CASSSSGTGELFF.

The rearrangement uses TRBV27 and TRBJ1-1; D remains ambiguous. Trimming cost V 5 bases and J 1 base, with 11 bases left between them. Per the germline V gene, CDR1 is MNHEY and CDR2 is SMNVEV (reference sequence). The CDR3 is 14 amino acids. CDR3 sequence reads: CASSLNLPNTEAFF. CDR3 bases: TGTGCCAGCAGTCTAAACCTACCGAACACTGAAGCTTTCTTT.

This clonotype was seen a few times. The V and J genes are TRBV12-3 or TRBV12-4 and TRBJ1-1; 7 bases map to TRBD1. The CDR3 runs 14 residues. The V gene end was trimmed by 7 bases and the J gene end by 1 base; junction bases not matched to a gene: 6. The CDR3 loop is CASTPTGRNTEAFF. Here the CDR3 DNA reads TGTGCCAGCACCCCGACAGGGAGGAACACTGAAGCTTTCTTT.

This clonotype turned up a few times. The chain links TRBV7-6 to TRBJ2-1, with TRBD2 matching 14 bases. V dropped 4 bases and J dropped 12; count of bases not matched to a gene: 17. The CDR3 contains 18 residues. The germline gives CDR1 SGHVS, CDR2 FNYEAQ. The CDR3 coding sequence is TGTGCCAGCAGCTCAATCCCCGGGACTAGCGGGAGCCCAACGGGGCAGTTCTTC. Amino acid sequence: CASSSIPGTSGSPTGQFF.

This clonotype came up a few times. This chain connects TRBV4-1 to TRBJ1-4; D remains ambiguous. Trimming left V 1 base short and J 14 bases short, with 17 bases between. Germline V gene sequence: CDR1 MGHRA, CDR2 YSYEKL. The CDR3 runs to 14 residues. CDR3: CASSQGAAVRTLFF. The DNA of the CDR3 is TGCGCCAGCAGCCAAGGGGCGGCCGTACGAACCCTGTTTTTT.

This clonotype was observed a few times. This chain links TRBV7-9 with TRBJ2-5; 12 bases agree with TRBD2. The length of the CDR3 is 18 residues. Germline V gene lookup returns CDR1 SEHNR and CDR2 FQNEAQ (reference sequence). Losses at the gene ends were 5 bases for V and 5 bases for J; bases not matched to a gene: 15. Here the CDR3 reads CASSARPGLAGSGETQYF. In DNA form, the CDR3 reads TGTGCCAGCAGCGCCAGGCCGGGACTAGCGGGCTCGGGGGAGACCCAGTACTTC.

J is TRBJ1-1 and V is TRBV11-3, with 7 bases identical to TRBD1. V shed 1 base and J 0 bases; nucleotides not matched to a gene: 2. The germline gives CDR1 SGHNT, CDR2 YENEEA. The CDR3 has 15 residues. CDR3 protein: CASSLGDSLNTEAFF. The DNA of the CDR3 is TGTGCCAGCAGCTTAGGGGACAGCTTGAACACTGAAGCTTTCTTT.

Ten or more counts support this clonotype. CDR3 nucleotides: TGTGCCAGCAGCTTATACGCCTACGAGCAGTACGTC. As protein: CASSLYAYEQYV. The chain employs TRBV7-4 and TRBJ2-7; no reliable D call. Germline V lookup: CDR1 SGHVT, CDR2 SQSDAQ. CDR3 length equals 12 residues. Between the trimmed V and J ends, which lost 2 bases and 2 bases, there was a span of 4 bases.

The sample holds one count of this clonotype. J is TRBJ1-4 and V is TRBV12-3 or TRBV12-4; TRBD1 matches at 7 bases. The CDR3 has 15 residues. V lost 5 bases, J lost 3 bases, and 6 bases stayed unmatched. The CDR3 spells CASSPRGQSNEKLFF. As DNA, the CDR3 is TGTGCCAGCAGTCCCCGGGGACAGTCTAATGAAAAACTGTTTTTT.

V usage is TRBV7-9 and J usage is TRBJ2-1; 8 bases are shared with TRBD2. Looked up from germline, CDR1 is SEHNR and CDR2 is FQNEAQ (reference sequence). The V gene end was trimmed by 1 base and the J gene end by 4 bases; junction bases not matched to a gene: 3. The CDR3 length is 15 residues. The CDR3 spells CASSLGGRQYNEQFF. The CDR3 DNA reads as TGTGCCAGCAGCTTAGGCGGGAGGCAGTACAATGAGCAGTTCTTC.

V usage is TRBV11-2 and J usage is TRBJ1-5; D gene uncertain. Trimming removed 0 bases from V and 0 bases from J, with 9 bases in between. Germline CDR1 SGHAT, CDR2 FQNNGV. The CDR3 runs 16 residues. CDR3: CASSLDELGSNQPQHF. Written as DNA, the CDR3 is TGTGCCAGCAGCTTAGATGAATTGGGTAGCAATCAGCCCCAGCATTTT.

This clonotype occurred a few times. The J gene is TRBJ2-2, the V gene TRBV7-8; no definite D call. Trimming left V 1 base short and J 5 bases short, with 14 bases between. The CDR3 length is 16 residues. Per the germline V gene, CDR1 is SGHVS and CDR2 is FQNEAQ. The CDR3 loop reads CASSLDQSPWTGELFF. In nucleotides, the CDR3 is TGTGCCAGCAGCTTAGATCAATCGCCTTGGACCGGGGAGCTGTTTTTT.

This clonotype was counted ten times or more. CDR3 DNA: TGTGCCAGCAGCTTCGGGGGCTCCTACAATGAGCAGTTCTTC. Encoded protein: CASSFGGSYNEQFF. The chain joins TRBV7-3 to TRBJ2-1; tentatively, D is TRBD2 (6 bases). Germline V lookup: CDR1 SGHTA, CDR2 FQGTGA. The CDR3 is 14 residues long. Trimming stripped 3 bases from V and 0 bases from J, with 6 bases between.

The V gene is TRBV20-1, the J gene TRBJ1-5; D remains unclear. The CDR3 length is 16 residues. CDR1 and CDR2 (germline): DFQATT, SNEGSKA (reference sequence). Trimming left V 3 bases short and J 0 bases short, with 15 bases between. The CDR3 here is CSASATDRDSNQPQHF. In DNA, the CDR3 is TGCAGTGCTAGTGCTACGGACCGGGATAGCAATCAGCCCCAGCATTTT.

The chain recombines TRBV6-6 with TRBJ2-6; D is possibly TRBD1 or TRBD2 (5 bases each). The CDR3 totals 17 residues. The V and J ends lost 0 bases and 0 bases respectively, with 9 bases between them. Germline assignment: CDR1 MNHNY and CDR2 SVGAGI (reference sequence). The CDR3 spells CASSYSSGSSGANVLTF. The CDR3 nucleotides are TGTGCCAGCAGTTACTCCTCAGGGAGCTCTGGGGCCAACGTCCTGACTTTC.